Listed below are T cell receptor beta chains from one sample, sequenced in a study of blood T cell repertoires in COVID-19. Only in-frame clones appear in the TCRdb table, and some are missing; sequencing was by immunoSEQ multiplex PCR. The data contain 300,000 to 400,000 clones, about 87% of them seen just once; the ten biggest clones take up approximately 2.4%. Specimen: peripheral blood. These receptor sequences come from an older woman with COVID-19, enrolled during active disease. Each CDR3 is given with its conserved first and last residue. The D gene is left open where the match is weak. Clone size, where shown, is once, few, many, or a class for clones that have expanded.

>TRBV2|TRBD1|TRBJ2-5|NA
TGTGCCAGCAGAGTGACAGGGTACCAAGAGACCCAGTACTTC
CASRVTGYQETQYF
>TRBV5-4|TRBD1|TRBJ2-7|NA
TGTGCCAGCAGGTCAGACAGGGGGACCTACGAGCAGTACTTC
CASRSDRGTYEQYF
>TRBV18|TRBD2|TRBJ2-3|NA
TGTGCCAGCTCACCACCGGGACTAGCGGGGGGAACAGATACGCAGTATTTT
CASSPPGLAGGTDTQYF
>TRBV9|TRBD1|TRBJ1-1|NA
TGTGCCAGCAGCGTAGCTGGACAGGGGGCGTTGGACACTGAAGCTTTCTTT
CASSVAGQGALDTEAFF
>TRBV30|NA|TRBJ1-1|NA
TGTGCCTGGAGCGCCACCGAGACAGGATCGAACACTGAAGCTTTCTTT
CAWSATETGSNTEAFF
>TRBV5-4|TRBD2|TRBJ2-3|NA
TGTGCCAGCAGCCCCTCCGTGAAGCGGGGGGGCACAGATACGCAGTATTTT
CASSPSVKRGGTDTQYF
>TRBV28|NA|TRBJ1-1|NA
TGTGCCAGCAGTTTATACGGGACACCCGGAGAAGCTTTCTTT
CASSLYGTPGEAFF
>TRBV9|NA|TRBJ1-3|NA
TGTGCCAGCAGCGTAGTGGGGAGTGGAAACACCATATATTTT
CASSVVGSGNTIYF
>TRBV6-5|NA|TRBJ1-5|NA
TGTGCCAGCAGTACAGCAGGGGCCCGGCAGCCCCAGCATTTT
CASSTAGARQPQHF
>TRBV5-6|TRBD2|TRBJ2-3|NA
TGTGCCAGCAGGGTGGTGACTAGCGGCACAGATACGCAGTATTTT
CASRVVTSGTDTQYF
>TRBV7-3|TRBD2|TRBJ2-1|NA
TGTGCCAGCAGCTTAATAGCGGGGGGGCTCAATGAGCAGTTCTTC
CASSLIAGGLNEQFF
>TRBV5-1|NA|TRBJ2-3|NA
TGCGCCAGCAGCTTGGCGGCAGATACGCAGTATTTT
CASSLAADTQYF
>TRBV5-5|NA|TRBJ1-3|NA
TGTGCCAGCAGCTTGCGCGACAGTAAGGACACCATATATTTT
CASSLRDSKDTIYF
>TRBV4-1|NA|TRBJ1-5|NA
TGCGCCAGCAGCTCTTCTATAGCGGGGTTCGGGAATCAGCCCCAGCATTTT
CASSSSIAGFGNQPQHF
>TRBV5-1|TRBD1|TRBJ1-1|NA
TGCGCCAGCAGCCCGACAGGGGGTAACACTGAAGCTTTCTTT
CASSPTGGNTEAFF
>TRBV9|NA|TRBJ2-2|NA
TGTGCCAGCAGCGGACAGACAGGATTAATGACCGGGGAGCTGTTTTTT
CASSGQTGLMTGELFF
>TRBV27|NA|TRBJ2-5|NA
TGTGCCAGCAGTCAAACACGCTTGGTGGAGACCCAGTACTTC
CASSQTRLVETQYF
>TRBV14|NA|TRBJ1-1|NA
TGTGCCAGCAGCCCTCCAAGGGGTCACACTGAAGCTTTCTTT
CASSPPRGHTEAFF
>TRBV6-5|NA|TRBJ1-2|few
TGTGCCAGCAGTCGACAGGCCTCCAACTATGGCTACACCTTC
CASSRQASNYGYTF